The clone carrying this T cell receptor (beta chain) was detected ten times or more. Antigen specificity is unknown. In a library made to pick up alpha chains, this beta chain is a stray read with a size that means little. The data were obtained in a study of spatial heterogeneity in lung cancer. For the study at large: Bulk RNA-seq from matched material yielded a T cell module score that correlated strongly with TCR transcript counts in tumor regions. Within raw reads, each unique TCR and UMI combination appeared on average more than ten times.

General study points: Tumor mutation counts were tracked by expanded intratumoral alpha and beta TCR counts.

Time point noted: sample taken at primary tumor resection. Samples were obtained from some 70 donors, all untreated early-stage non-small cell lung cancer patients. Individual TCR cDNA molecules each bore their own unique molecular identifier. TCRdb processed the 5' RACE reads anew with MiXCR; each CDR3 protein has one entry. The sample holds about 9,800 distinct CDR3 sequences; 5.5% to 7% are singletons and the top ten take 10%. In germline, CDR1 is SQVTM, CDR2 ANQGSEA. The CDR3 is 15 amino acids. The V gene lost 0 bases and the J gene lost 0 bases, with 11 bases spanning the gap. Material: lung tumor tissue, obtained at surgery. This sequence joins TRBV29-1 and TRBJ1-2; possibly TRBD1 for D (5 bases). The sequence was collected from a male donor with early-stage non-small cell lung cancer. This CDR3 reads CSVEDPGTANYGYTF. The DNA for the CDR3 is TGCAGCGTTGAAGACCCCGGGACGGCTAACTATGGCTACACCTTC.